This T cell receptor (beta chain) comes out of a study of early T cells in non-severe SARS-CoV-2 infection (dated by TCRdb to about 2021). Some background on the complete study: Bulk RNA from unsorted whole blood was used for TCR sequencing, so alpha and beta chains could not be paired. The investigation overall reported the following: VDJdb matching was skewed toward anti-spike CD8 responses and likely underestimated virus-specific expansions by missing private and CD4 specificities.

Library construction relied on 5' RACE. Sequencing instrument: NextSeq 500. To correct for sequencing error and PCR bias, the TCR library protocol tagged individual cDNA molecules with unique molecular identifiers. Sequencing covered both TCR alpha and beta chains, and within each sample the abundances of alpha and beta sequences were tightly co-correlated. In the paper's pipeline: Decombinator V4 was used to perform V gene, J gene and CDR3 annotation of TCR sequences. Expanded TCRs were defined as changing significantly between any two time points under a Poisson model with p below 0.0001. TCR abundances were normalised to the total number of TCRs sequenced per sample and expressed as counts per million. MAIT TCRs were defined by TRAV1-2 paired with TRAJ12, TRAJ20 or TRAJ33, and iNKT TCRs by TRAV10 paired with TRAJ18. VDJdb, accessed 1 November 2021, was searched for CMV, EBV and SARS-CoV-2 annotated TCRs, with TCRs annotated for multiple antigens excluded. Using fastp at Q25 and MiXCR, TCRdb reprocessed the public reads and kept productive beta chains. Every distinct CDR3 protein forms one entry, paired with its most common genes and DNA. The V and J calls, along with clone size, are taken from TCRdb and not from the paper's own processing. For this sample the table gives just over 95,000 distinct CDR3 sequences, of which more than 9.5% were detected only once. Roughly 5% of the sample is held by the ten biggest clonotypes.

At least ten counts were recorded for this clonotype. It has no known antigen specificity. No qualities accompany the bases; no much larger clone lies one base away. This was a case-control study nested in a cohort of healthcare workers in London, UK, who had nasopharyngeal swab PCR tests and blood samples taken every week. Healthcare workers were enrolled in the week of the UK lockdown, from 23 to 31 March 2020, and were followed every week for up to roughly 16 weeks. Sequences KGHDR (CDR1) and SFDVKD (CDR2) are obtained from the germline V gene. V loses 3 bases, J loses 7 bases, and the germline ends lie 14 bases apart. Spanning cysteine to phenylalanine, the CDR3 consists of 14 amino acids. Kept here is only the CDR3 DNA, which spans 42 bases and is read in frame from base 1.

This receptor was taken from an adult who was a healthcare worker with PCR-confirmed SARS-CoV-2 infection or an uninfected control (not recorded which). Recombination joined TRBV24-1 with TRBJ1-2, with the D segment identity uncertain. Sequenced material: whole blood. CDR3 reads: CATSDADGPTGYTF. The DNA sequence reads TGTGCCACCAGTGATGCGGACGGACCCACTGGCTACACCTTC.